A single sample is the source of the 20 T cell receptor beta chains below, sequenced in a study of vaccination and CD4 T cells after COVID-19. These TCRs' antigens remain unknown. Treatment specified: approximately 10-day PBMC culture with coronavirus spike peptide pools or control peptides (ViraFEST assay). At the Johns Hopkins FTIC core, DNA taken from cultured CD4+ T cells was sequenced by way of the Oncomine TCR Beta short-read assay. TCRdb fed the PCR reads into MiXCR, producing one record per CDR3 protein. The profile shows about 3,000 distinct CDR3 sequences, about 20% of them singletons. The sequenced material came from CD4+ T cells from blood, cultured in vitro. The origin of the receptors is a human donor who had recovered from COVID-19.

This clonotype ranks as medium-sized. The V and J genes are TRBV15 and TRBJ1-1; D unresolved. Germline CDR1 reads LNHNV; CDR2 reads YYDKDF (reference sequence). V gave up 1 base and J gave up 10 bases, with 19 bases separating them. The CDR3 runs to 15 residues. CDR3 loop: CATSRGPTGVPGAFF. The CDR3 DNA reads TGTGCCACCAGCAGAGGGCCCACCGGGGTTCCGGGAGCTTTCTTT. The variable domain in full, completed from reference TRBV15 and TRBJ1-1, reads DAMVIQNPRYQVTQFGKPVTLSCSQTLNHNVMYWYQQKSSQAPKLLFHYYDKDFNNEADTPDNFQSRRPNTSFCFLDIRSPGLGDTAMYLCATSRGPTGVPGAFFGQGTRLTVV.

Only a few counts were recorded for this clonotype. The V gene is TRBV20-1, the J gene TRBJ2-7, with 7 positions matching TRBD1. V was clipped by 6 bases and J by 0 bases; unmatched bases: 8. CDR3 size: 14 residues. Germline V gives CDR1 DFQATT, CDR2 SNEGSKA (reference sequence). The chain's CDR3 is CSARRGQGSYEQYF. CDR3 coding DNA: TGCAGTGCCCGAAGGGGGCAGGGCTCCTACGAGCAGTACTTC.

In this sample, this clonotype turned up a few times. V gene TRBV18 combines with J gene TRBJ1-2; D uncertain. This CDR3 spans 14 amino acids. V was clipped by 6 bases and J by 5 bases, with 16 bases between them. Germline lookup yields CDR1 KGHSH and CDR2 LQKENI. In DNA form, the CDR3 reads TGTGCCAGCTCGGGCGACCGCAATTTTTATGGCTACACCTTC. Protein: CASSGDRNFYGYTF.

This clonotype was seen only a few times. This chain uses TRBV6-1 with TRBJ1-4; D gene uncertain. Germline CDR1 is MNHNS and CDR2 is SASEGT. The V end was cut by 10 bases, the J end by 0 bases, with 9 bases between. The CDR3 length is 13 residues. The CDR3 reads CATRGATNEKLFF. CDR3 sequence (DNA): TGTGCCACTCGGGGTGCAACTAATGAAAAACTGTTTTTT.

The sample holds a few counts of this clonotype. Germline is not matched at one junction end, which may reflect a read error. The rearrangement links TRBV5-1 to TRBJ1-1, with 8 bases aligning to TRBD1. Germline V gene sequence: CDR1 SGHRS, CDR2 YFSETQ. The CDR3 has 13 amino acids. The CDR3 DNA reads as TGCGCCAGCAGCTCTGGACAGGGTGAGTCCCCTCTATTT. This codes for CASSSGQGESPLF. Combining the CDR3 with reference TRBV5-1 and TRBJ1-1 gives the whole variable domain KAGVTQTPRYLIKTRGQQVTLSCSPISGHRSVSWYQQTPGQGLQFLFEYFSETQRNKGNFPGRFSGRQFSNSRSEMNVSTLELGDSALYLCASSSGQGESPLFGQGTRLTVV.

This clonotype was found a few times. The chain combines TRBV6-1 with TRBJ2-6; tentative D call: TRBD1 (6 bases). Trimming took 7 bases from V and 3 from J, leaving 7 bases between them. Germline V gene data show CDR1 as MNHNS and CDR2 as SASEGT. The CDR3 runs 13 residues. The CDR3 coding sequence is TGTGCCAGCACCAGGGGTGGGGCCAACGTCCTGACTTTC. Encoded protein: CASTRGGANVLTF.

The gene calls are TRBV2 and TRBJ2-4; 9 nucleotides line up with TRBD2. With V trimmed by 4 bases and J by 0 bases, 7 bases remained unmatched. Germline V gives CDR1 SNHLY, CDR2 FYNNEI. This CDR3 is 17 amino acids long. The CDR3 DNA reads TGTGCCAGCAGTGTCGAACTAGCGGGTTTAGCCAAAAACATTCAGTACTTC. Protein: CASSVELAGLAKNIQYF.

This clonotype was seen more than once but under ten times. The chain couples TRBV5-1 to TRBJ1-1; D gene uncertain. Looked up from germline, CDR1 is SGHRS and CDR2 is YFSETQ. The V and J ends lost 0 bases and 6 bases respectively, with 9 bases between them. The CDR3 sequence is 13 residues long. As DNA, the CDR3 is TGCGCCAGCAGCTTGGACCAGGACGCTGAAGCTTTCTTT. Its translation is CASSLDQDAEAFF.

V is TRBV19 and J is TRBJ2-5; unclear D gene. Germline loops: CDR1 LNHDA, CDR2 SQIVND (reference sequence). The CDR3 totals 14 residues. V gave up 3 bases and J gave up 4 bases, with 12 bases separating them. The CDR3 here is CASSMRTRPETQYF. In DNA form, the CDR3 reads TGTGCCAGTAGTATGAGGACCCGTCCAGAGACCCAGTACTTC.

CDR3 nucleotide sequence: TGTGCCAGCAGTCCCTCGACAGGGGCTCGCTATGGCTACACCTTC. It is translated as CASSPSTGARYGYTF. V usage is TRBV2 and J usage is TRBJ1-2; 8 bases match TRBD1. CDR1 and CDR2 (germline): SNHLY, FYNNEI. The length of the CDR3 is 15 residues. V dropped 5 bases and J dropped 4; count of bases not matched to a gene: 9.

V usage is TRBV7-2 and J usage is TRBJ2-3; D is undetermined. V gave up 1 base and J gave up 3 bases, with 2 bases separating them. The germline V gene encodes CDR1 SGHTA and CDR2 FQGNSA. The CDR3 spans 12 residues. As DNA, the CDR3 is TGTGCCAGCAGCTTAGGAACAGATACGCAGTATTTT. It is translated as CASSLGTDTQYF.

This clonotype appeared a few times. The chain recombines TRBV20-1 with TRBJ2-3, with a weak D call TRBD2 (6 bases). The CDR3 spans 13 residues. Germline V gives CDR1 DFQATT, CDR2 SNEGSKA (reference sequence). Between the trimmed V and J ends, which lost 4 bases and 2 bases, there was a span of 10 bases. The CDR3 DNA is TGCAGTGCTATAAGGGACTCCACAGATACGCAGTATTTT. This gives the protein CSAIRDSTDTQYF.

This chain connects TRBV9 to TRBJ1-6; D is undetermined. The V end was cut by 0 bases, the J end by 0 bases, with 10 bases between. The CDR3 is 17 residues long. Germline lookup yields CDR1 SGDLS and CDR2 YYNGEE. The CDR3 DNA is TGTGCCAGCAGCGTAGATGCCTTGAGCTCCTATAATTCACCCCTCCACTTT. Amino acid sequence: CASSVDALSSYNSPLHF.

The chain links TRBV27 to TRBJ2-2, with 14 bases matching TRBD2. CDR3 length equals 16 residues. V was clipped by 6 bases and J by 0 bases; unmatched bases: 0. Looked up from germline, CDR1 is MNHEY and CDR2 is SMNVEV (reference sequence). Here the CDR3 DNA reads TGTGCCAGCAGGACTAGCGGGGGGGCGAACACCGGGGAGCTGTTTTTT. This codes for CASRTSGGANTGELFF.

This clonotype was picked up a small number of times. The chain couples TRBV6-5 to TRBJ2-7, with TRBD1 matching 7 bases. This CDR3 has 16 amino acids. Trimming removed 3 bases from V and 2 bases from J; junction bases left unmatched: 10. Germline CDR1 reads MNHEY; CDR2 reads SVGAGI. The CDR3 spells CASSYAPGQRTYEQYF. The DNA of the CDR3 is TGTGCCAGCAGTTATGCACCGGGACAGAGGACCTACGAGCAGTACTTC.

This clonotype rates as medium-sized. This chain uses TRBV7-6 with TRBJ1-1; maybe TRBD1 (6 bases). Trimming shortened V by 5 bases and J by 8 bases, and 12 bases separated the two germline ends. The germline gives CDR1 SGHVS, CDR2 FNYEAQ. CDR3 length: 12 amino acids. The CDR3 region has the DNA TGTGCCAGCAGCGGGTCGGGGGGCGAAGCTTTCTTT. As protein: CASSGSGGEAFF.

The table lists this clonotype with a few counts. This chain connects TRBV6-1 to TRBJ1-3; D call uncertain. This CDR3 is 14 amino acids long. Germline-derived CDR1 and CDR2 are MNHNS and SASEGT. The ends were cut back, 7 bases at V and 7 bases at J, with 17 bases in the middle. CDR3: CASTPGGGVNTIYF. The CDR3 bases are TGTGCCAGCACCCCCGGAGGTGGGGTCAACACCATATATTTT.

The chain carries TRBV6-1 and TRBJ2-3; 7 bases match TRBD1. Trimming cost V 7 bases and J 4 bases; bases outside gene matches: 2. Germline lookup yields CDR1 MNHNS and CDR2 SASEGT. The CDR3 contains 12 residues. The CDR3 region is CASTTGSDTQYF. The DNA of the CDR3 is TGTGCCAGCACGACAGGGTCAGATACGCAGTATTTT.

The rearrangement links TRBV5-1 to TRBJ2-5; 10 nucleotides align to TRBD2. V trimming: 1 base; J trimming: 3 bases; junction bases outside the gene matches: 3. CDR3 length: 15 residues. The V gene's germline CDR1 is SGHRS and CDR2 YFSETQ. CDR3 residues: CASSLRAGGEETQYF. The CDR3, as DNA: TGCGCCAGCAGCTTGAGAGCGGGGGGGGAAGAGACCCAGTACTTC.

The V and J genes are TRBV4-2 and TRBJ1-6; D not resolved. With 0 bases removed from V and 9 bases from J, the gap between germline ends came to 12 bases. The length of the CDR3 is 15 residues. The V gene's germline CDR1 is LGHNA and CDR2 YNFKEQ. The CDR3 here is CASSQDTDPRSPLHF. CDR3 coding DNA: TGTGCCAGCAGCCAAGACACAGACCCACGTTCACCCCTCCACTTT.